This T cell receptor (beta chain) was retrieved from a study of cytomegalovirus exposure and HLA in healthy donors. A note on this clone: Its antigen is undetermined.

Points from the study as a whole: Researchers counted some 150 TCR beta chains as cytomegalovirus-associated. Most observed TCR sequences were rare, whereas some public TCRs were detected in many donors.

Trimming shortened V by 1 base and J by 5 bases, and 9 bases separated the two germline ends. Per the germline V gene, CDR1 is SGHNT and CDR2 is YYREEE (reference sequence). The CDR3 has 13 residues. Sequencing used immunoSEQ multiplex PCR; TCRdb keeps in-frame clones, though not all of them. The data show more than 95,000 clones, around 90% seen once. Sequences were obtained from PBMCs. This sequence originates from a woman aged 18-29 years in good health and CMV-seronegative. The chain links TRBV5-4 to TRBJ2-5; the D is unclear. CDR3 loop: CASSLPSSETQYF. The DNA for the CDR3 is TGTGCCAGCAGCTTGCCTAGTTCTGAGACCCAGTACTTC.